This T cell receptor beta chain came from a study of shared clonotypes between healthy human individuals. As regards this clone: Its antigen is still unknown. Within the sample, other DNA sequences also encode this same CDR3.

Findings of the study overall: On the whole, naive subsets had larger estimated richness than memory subsets had.

Sequenced by immunoSEQ multiplex PCR; TCRdb stores in-frame clones only, minus some. The table includes more than 2,000,000 clones, approximately 92% detected once. The CDR3 is 14 residues long. The germline V gene has CDR1 SGHRS and CDR2 YFSETQ. V trimming: 4 bases; J trimming: 1 base; junction bases outside the gene matches: 4. The chain employs TRBV5-1 and TRBJ1-1; 7 bases line up with TRBD1. This TCR was recovered from a young man in good health. Specimen: naive CD4+ T cells sorted from blood. Subset: CD45RA+ positively selected. The CDR3 coding sequence is TGCGCCAGCAGCCCGGGGGACAGGAACACTGAAGCTTTCTTT. It yields the protein CASSPGDRNTEAFF.